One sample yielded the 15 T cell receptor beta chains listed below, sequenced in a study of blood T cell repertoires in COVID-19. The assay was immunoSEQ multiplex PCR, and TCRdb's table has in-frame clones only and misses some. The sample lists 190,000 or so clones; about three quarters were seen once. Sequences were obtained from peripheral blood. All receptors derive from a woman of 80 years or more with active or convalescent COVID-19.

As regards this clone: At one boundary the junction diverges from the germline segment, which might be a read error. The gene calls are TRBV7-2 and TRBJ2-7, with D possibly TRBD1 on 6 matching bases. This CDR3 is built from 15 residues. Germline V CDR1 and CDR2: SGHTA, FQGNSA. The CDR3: CASSLTQGISSEQYF. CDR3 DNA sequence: TGTGCCAGCAGCCTAACACAGGGTATCTCCTCCGAGCAGTACTTC.

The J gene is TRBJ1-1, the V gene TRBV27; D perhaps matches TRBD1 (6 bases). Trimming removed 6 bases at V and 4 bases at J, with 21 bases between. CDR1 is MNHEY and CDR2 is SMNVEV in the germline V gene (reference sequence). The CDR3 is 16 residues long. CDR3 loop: CASRPQGGVRSTEAFF. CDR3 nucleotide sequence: TGTGCCAGCAGGCCTCAAGGGGGGGTAAGGAGCACTGAAGCTTTCTTT.

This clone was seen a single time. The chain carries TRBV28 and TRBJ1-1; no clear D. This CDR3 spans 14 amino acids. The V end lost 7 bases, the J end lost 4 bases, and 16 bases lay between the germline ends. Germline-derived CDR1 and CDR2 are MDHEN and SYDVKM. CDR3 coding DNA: TGTGCCAGCACGTTGGGATTCGAGGGCACTGAAGCTTTCTTT. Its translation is CASTLGFEGTEAFF.

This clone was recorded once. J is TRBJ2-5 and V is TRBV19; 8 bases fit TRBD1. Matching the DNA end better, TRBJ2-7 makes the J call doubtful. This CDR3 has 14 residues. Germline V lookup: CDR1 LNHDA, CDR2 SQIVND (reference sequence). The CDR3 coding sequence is TGTGCCAGTAGCGACAGGGGAGGCTCCTACGAGCAGTACTTC. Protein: CASSDRGGSYEQYF.

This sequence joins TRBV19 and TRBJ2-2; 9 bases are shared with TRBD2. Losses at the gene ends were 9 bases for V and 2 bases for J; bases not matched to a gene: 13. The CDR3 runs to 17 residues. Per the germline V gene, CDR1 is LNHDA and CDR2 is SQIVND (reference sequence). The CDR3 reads CASTKAGTSQNTGELFF. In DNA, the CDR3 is TGTGCCAGCACAAAGGCAGGGACTAGCCAAAACACCGGGGAGCTGTTTTTT. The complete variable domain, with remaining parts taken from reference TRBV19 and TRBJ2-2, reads DGGITQSPKYLFRKEGQNVTLSCEQNLNHDAMYWYRQDPGQGLRLIYYSQIVNDFQKGDIAEGYSVSREKKESFPLTVTSAQKNPTAFYLCASTKAGTSQNTGELFFGEGSRLTVL.

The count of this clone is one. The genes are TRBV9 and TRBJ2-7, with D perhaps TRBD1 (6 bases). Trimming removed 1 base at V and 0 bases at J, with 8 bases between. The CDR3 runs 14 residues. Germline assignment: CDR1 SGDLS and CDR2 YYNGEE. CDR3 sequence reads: CASSVQGSSYEQYF. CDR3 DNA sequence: TGTGCCAGCAGCGTACAGGGGAGCTCCTACGAGCAGTACTTC.

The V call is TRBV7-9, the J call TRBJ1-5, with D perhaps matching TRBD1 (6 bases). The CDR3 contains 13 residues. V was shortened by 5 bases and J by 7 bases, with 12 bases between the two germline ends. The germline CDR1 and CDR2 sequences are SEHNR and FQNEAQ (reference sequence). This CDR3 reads CASSPRGGQPQHF. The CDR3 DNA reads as TGTGCCAGCAGCCCTAGGGGGGGACAGCCCCAGCATTTT.

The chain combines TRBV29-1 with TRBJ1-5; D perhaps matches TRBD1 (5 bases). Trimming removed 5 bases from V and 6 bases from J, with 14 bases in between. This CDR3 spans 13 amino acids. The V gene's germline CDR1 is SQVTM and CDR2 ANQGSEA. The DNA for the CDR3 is TGCAGCGTTAGGTTGGGGGAGGGTCAGCCCCAGCATTTT. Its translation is CSVRLGEGQPQHF. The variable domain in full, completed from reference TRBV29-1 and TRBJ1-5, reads SAVISQKPSRDICQRGTSLTIQCQVDSQVTMMFWYRQQPGQSLTLIATANQGSEATYESGFVIDKFPISRPNLTFSTLTVSNMSPEDSSIYLCSVRLGEGQPQHFGDGTRLSIL.

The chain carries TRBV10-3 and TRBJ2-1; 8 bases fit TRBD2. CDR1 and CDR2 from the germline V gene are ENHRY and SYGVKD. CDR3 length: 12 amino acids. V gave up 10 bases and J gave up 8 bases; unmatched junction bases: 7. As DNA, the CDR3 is TGTGCCACTGGGGCTAGCGGGTATGAGCAGTTCTTC. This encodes CATGASGYEQFF.

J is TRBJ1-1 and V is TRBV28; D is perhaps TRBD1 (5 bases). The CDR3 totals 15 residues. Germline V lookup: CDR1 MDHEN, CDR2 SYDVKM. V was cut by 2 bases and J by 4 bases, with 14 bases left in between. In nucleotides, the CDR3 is TGTGCCAGCAGTTTAAGAGGACACAGATCCACTGAAGCTTTCTTT. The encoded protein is CASSLRGHRSTEAFF.

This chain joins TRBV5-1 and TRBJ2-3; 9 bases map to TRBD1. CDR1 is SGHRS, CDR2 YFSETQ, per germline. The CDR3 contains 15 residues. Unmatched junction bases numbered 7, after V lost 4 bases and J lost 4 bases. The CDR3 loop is CASSLEGQGPDTQYF. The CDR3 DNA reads TGCGCCAGCAGCCTGGAGGGACAGGGACCAGATACGCAGTATTTT.

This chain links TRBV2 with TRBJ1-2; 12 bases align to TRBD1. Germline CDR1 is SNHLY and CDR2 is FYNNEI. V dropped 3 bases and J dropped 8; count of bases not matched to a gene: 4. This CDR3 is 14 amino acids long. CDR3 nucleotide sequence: TGTGCCAGCAGTGATCGGGACAGGGGGCAAGGCTACACCTTC. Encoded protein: CASSDRDRGQGYTF.

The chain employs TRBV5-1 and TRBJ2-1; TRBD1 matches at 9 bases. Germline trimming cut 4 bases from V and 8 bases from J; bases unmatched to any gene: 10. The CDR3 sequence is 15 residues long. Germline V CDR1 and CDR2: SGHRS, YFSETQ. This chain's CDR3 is CASSIGTGRYHEQFF. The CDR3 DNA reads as TGCGCCAGCAGCATTGGGACAGGGAGGTATCATGAGCAGTTCTTC.

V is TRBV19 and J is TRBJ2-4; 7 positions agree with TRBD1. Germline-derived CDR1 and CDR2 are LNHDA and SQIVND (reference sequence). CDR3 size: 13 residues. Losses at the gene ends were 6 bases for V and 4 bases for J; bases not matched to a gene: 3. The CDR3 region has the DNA TGTGCCAGTAGCCAGGGACAGAAAAACATTCAGTACTTC. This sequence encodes CASSQGQKNIQYF.

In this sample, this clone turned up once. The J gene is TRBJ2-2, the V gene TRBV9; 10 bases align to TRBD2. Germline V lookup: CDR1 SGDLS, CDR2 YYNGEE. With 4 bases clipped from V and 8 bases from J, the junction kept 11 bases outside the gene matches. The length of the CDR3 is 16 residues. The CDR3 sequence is CASSPRLAGALGELFF. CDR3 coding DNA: TGTGCCAGCAGCCCCCGGCTAGCGGGGGCCCTTGGGGAGCTGTTTTTT.